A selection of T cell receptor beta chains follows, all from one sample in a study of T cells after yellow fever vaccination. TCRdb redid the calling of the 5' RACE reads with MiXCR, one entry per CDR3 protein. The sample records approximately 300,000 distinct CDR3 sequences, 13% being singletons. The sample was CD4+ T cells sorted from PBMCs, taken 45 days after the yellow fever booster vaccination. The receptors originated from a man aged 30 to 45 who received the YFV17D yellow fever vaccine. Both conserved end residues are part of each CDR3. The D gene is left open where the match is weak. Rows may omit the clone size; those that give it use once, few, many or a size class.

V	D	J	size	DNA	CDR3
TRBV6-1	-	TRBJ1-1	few	TGTGCCAGCAGCCCCCAGGGTGGGGACACTGAAGCTTTCTTT	CASSPQGGDTEAFF
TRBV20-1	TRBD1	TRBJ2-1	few	TGCAGTGCTAGAGACCCGACAGGGAAGGGGCAGTTCTTC	CSARDPTGKGQFF
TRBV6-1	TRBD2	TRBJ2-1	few	TGTGCCAGCAGCAAACTAGCGGGAGTAAGGTGGAATGAGCAGTTCTTC	CASSKLAGVRWNEQFF
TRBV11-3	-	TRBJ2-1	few	TGTGCCAGCAGCAAACAGGGCGGTGAGCAGTTCTTC	CASSKQGGEQFF
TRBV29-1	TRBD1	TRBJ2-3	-	TGCAGCGCTGACAGGGTCAGCACAGATACGCAGTATTTT	CSADRVSTDTQYF
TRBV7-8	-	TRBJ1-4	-	TGTGCCAGCAGCCCTCTGGGAGTGGGGATAGCTGGGGAAAAACTGTTTTTT	CASSPLGVGIAGEKLFF
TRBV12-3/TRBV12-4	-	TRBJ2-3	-	TGTGCCAGCAGATACGCGGCGGTCGATACGCAGTATTTT	CASRYAAVDTQYF
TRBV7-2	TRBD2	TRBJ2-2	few	TGTGCCAGCAGCCTGACCCGAGGACTAGCGGGAGACCTGTTTTTT	CASSLTRGLAGDLFF
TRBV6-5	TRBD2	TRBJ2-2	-	TGTGCCAGCAGTTACTCGAGCCTAGCGGGCACCGGGGAGCTGTTTTTT	CASSYSSLAGTGELFF
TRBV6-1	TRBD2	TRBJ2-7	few	TGTGCCAGCAGCCGGACTAGCGGAGGTGATTACGAGCAGTACTTC	CASSRTSGGDYEQYF
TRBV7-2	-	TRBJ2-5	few	TGTGCCAGCAGCCTCGGGAAGCGCTCCTCCAAAGGAGAGACCCAGTACTTC	CASSLGKRSSKGETQYF
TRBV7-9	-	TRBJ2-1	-	TGTGCCAGCAGCGCCGGGGCAGGGATGGCGGGTGAGCAGTTCTTC	CASSAGAGMAGEQFF
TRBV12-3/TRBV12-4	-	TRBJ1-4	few	TGTGCCAGCATTGAGGGACCGCCTCCGGGAGAACTGTTTTTT	CASIEGPPPGELFF
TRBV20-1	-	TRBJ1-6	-	TGCAGTGCCGTAGGCGCGGGGAATGTTGAGTCACCCCTCCACTTT	CSAVGAGNVESPLHF
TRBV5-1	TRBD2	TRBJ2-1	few	TGCGCCAGCAGCTCGAATCCTCCGGGACTAGCCCACAATGAGCAGTTCTTC	CASSSNPPGLAHNEQFF
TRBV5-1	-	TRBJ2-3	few	TGCGCCAGCAGCTTCAGACAGGACACAGATACGCAGTATTTT	CASSFRQDTDTQYF
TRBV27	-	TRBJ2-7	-	TGTGCCAGCAGTTTGAAGGACCCTAGGTACGAGCAGTACTTC	CASSLKDPRYEQYF
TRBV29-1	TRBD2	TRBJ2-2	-	TGCAGCGTCGGGACTAGCGGGAGGGCGGCCGGGGAGCTGTTTTTT	CSVGTSGRAAGELFF
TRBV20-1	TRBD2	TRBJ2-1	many	TGCAGTGCTGGTCCAGCGGGAGGGCCGAGCAATGAGCAGTTCTTC	CSAGPAGGPSNEQFF
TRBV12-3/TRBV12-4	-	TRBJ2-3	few	TGTGCCAGCATTAGCCTTGGATGGAGCACAGATACGCAGTATTTT	CASISLGWSTDTQYF
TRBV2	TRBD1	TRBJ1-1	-	TGTGCCAGCAGGCCTAGGACAGGGAGGTTTAACACTGAAGCTTTCTTT	CASRPRTGRFNTEAFF
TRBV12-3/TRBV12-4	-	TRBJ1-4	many	TGTGCCAGCAGTTTGGGCTCTAATGAAAAACTGTTTTTT	CASSLGSNEKLFF
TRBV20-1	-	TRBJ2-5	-	TGCAGTGCTAGAGGGTCCCAGTCGGAGACCCAGTACTTC	CSARGSQSETQYF
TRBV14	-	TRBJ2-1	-	TGTGCCAGCAGCCAGCTAGGCGTAATTAGTGAGCAGTTCTTC	CASSQLGVISEQFF
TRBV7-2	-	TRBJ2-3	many	TGTGCCAGCAGCCGCCTTGTCACAGATACGCAGTATTTT	CASSRLVTDTQYF
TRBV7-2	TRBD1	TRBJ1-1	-	TGTGCCAGCAGCCTCCGGGGAGGGGGCGTGTTAAACACTGAAGCTTTCTTT	CASSLRGGGVLNTEAFF
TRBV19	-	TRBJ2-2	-	TGTGCCAGTAGTGGGGAGCGGAGGAACACCGGGGAGCTGTTTTTT	CASSGERRNTGELFF
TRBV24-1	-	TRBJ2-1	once	TGTGCCACCAGTGATGCCCTGGCGAGCGGTTACAATGAGCAGTTCTTC	CATSDALASGYNEQFF
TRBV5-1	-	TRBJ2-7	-	TGCGCCAGCAGCGGTACTATGGTCGAGCAGTACTTC	CASSGTMVEQYF
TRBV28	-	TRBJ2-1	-	TGTGCCAGCATTGACCTACTAAGGGTAAACAATGAGCAGTTCTTC	CASIDLLRVNNEQFF
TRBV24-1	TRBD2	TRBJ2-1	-	TGTGCCACCTCTGCAGGACTAGGAGGGGCTGAGCAGTTCTTC	CATSAGLGGAEQFF
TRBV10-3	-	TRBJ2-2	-	TGTGCCATCAGTGTCACAGACAACACCGGGGAGCTGTTTTTT	CAISVTDNTGELFF
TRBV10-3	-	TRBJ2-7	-	TGTGCCATCAGTGCCGGACCGTCCGACGAGCAGTACTTC	CAISAGPSDEQYF
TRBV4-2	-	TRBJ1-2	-	TGTGCCAGCAGCCAGGGGGACTTTTTGGGCTACACCTTC	CASSQGDFLGYTF
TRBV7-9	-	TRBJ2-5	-	TGTGCCAGCAGCTTACTCCAGGGTCAAGAGACCCAGTACTTC	CASSLLQGQETQYF
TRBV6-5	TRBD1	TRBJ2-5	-	TGTGCCAGCAGTTACTCTGCGGGTAGTGGAACAGGGGGCTTTGAGACCCAGTACTTC	CASSYSAGSGTGGFETQYF
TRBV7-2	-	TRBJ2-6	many	TGTGCCAGCGGTCGGGGGCTTGGGGCCAACGTCCTGACTTTC	CASGRGLGANVLTF
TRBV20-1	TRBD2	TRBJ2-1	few	TGCAGTGCCCCCGGACTAGCGAGCAATGAGCAGTTCTTC	CSAPGLASNEQFF
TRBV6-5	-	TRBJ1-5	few	TGTGCCAGCAGTTACGGGGGTGGACAGCCCCAGCATTTT	CASSYGGGQPQHF
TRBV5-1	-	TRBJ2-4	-	TGCGCCAGCAGCTTGGGACAACTTCTAGCCAAAAACATTCAGTACTTC	CASSLGQLLAKNIQYF
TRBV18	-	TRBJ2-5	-	TGTGCCAGCTCACCACAATCAGCCAGAGGAGAGACCCAGTACTTC	CASSPQSARGETQYF
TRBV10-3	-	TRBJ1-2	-	TGTGCCATCAGTGAAACAGGGACCTATGGCTACACCTTC	CAISETGTYGYTF
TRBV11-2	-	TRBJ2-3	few	TGTGCCAGCAGCCTCAGCGCTTTCACAGATACGCAGTATTTT	CASSLSAFTDTQYF
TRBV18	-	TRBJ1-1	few	TGTGCCAGCTCACCCAGAGCGGACCAGCGGGGGGCTGAAGCTTTCTTT	CASSPRADQRGAEAFF
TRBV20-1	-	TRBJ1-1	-	TGCAGTGCTGCCGGGGGGAGGGGGAACACTGAAGCTTTCTTT	CSAAGGRGNTEAFF
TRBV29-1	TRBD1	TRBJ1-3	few	TGCAGCGTGACAGGGGGCTCTGCTGGAAACACCATATATTTT	CSVTGGSAGNTIYF
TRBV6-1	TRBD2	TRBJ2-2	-	TGTGCCAGCAGTCAGCGGACTAGCGGGAGTTTCACCGGGGAGCTGTTTTTT	CASSQRTSGSFTGELFF
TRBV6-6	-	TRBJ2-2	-	TGTGCCAGCAGGCGTAGTGGCACCGGGGAGCTGTTTTTT	CASRRSGTGELFF
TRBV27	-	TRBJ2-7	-	TGTGCCAGCAGTCTTAAGTGGGGACTGACGACGTACGAGCAGTACTTC	CASSLKWGLTTYEQYF